This T cell receptor beta chain emerged from a study of beta chain features in type 1 diabetes. General study points: A pattern of fewer insertions and more deletions at VDJ junctions was seen in type 1 diabetes patients. People with Type 1 diabetes carried modestly yet significantly shorter TCRB CDR3s in all four CD4+ subsets. These data did not resolve whether HLA type affects TCRB rearrangement.

To note about this clone: Its specificity is unknown.

Expressed TCRB transcripts were sequenced because the isolated RNA had all been reverse transcribed beforehand. The method was immunoSEQ multiplex PCR; TCRdb's version includes in-frame clones alone and lacks a portion of them. Counted here are about 160,000 clones, about 9% occurring once; the ten biggest clones make up about 0.7%. Sequenced: central memory CD4+ T cells from blood. The TCR was taken from a woman aged 30 to 39 with type 1 diabetes.

The CDR3 protein is CASSPRTSGKTGELFF. CDR3 bases: TGTGCCAGCAGCCCCAGGACTAGCGGGAAAACCGGGGAGCTGTTTTTT. The chain is built from TRBV7-2 and TRBJ2-2; 12 positions match TRBD2. Per germline, CDR1 SGHTA and CDR2 FQGNSA. Unmatched junction bases numbered 6, after V lost 5 bases and J lost 5 bases. The CDR3 totals 16 residues.